This TCR beta chain was profiled in a study of naive and memory T cell subsets. Only a few counts were recorded for this clonotype. What it binds is not known. The CDR3 totals 14 residues. Deletions cut 8 bases from V and 8 bases from J, with 18 bases between. Two oligonucleotides, mixed equimolar, formed the beta constant-region primer covering TRBC1 and TRBC2. Ligated cDNA was amplified by four rounds of PCR with nested alpha and beta constant-region primers and SP2. TCRdb ran MiXCR on the UMI-ligation and nested PCR reads and lists one entry per CDR3 protein. The sample has over 110,000 distinct CDR3 sequences, roughly a fifth seen once. Study results and limitations: Possibly reflecting memory cells re-expressing CD45RA, a few larger clonotypes occurred in naive repertoires, especially CD8.

The source material was naive CD8+ T cells from blood. The receptor comes from a human donor in good health. The chain uses TRBV12-3 or TRBV12-4 and TRBJ2-2; no clear D. The CDR3 is CASWASLSSGELFF. The CDR3 bases are TGTGCCAGCTGGGCTAGTCTATCGTCTGGGGAGCTGTTTTTT.